The 13 T cell receptor beta chains below all came from one sample that was sequenced in a study of blood T cell repertoires in COVID-19. TCRdb keeps only in-frame clones here, not all; method: immunoSEQ multiplex PCR. Of under 100,000 clones in the sample, around four fifths were seen once. The material sequenced was peripheral blood. The receptor source for this set is a woman aged 60-70 years with acute or convalescent COVID-19.

This chain connects TRBV5-6 to TRBJ1-2, with a tentative D call TRBD1 (5 bases). This CDR3 contains 14 residues. Germline values: CDR1 SGHDT, CDR2 YYEEEE. V lost 3 bases, J lost 4 bases, and 13 bases lay in between. The CDR3 region has the DNA TGTGCCAGCAGCTCCTGGGGGGGTTCCTATGGCTACACCTTC. It codes for CASSSWGGSYGYTF.

The rearrangement links TRBV2 to TRBJ2-1; D possibly corresponds to TRBD2 (6 bases). With 3 bases removed from V and 9 bases from J, the gap between germline ends came to 18 bases. In germline, CDR1 is SNHLY, CDR2 FYNNEI. This CDR3 has 15 amino acids. CDR3 region: CASSDRQGGDVEQFF. The CDR3 coding sequence is TGTGCCAGCAGTGATCGGCAGGGAGGTGACGTTGAGCAGTTCTTC.

V usage is TRBV5-4 and J usage is TRBJ2-5; TRBD2 matches at 10 bases. The V gene end was trimmed by 0 bases and the J gene end by 2 bases; junction bases not matched to a gene: 4. Germline loops: CDR1 SGHNT, CDR2 YYREEE (reference sequence). This CDR3 is built from 16 residues. This chain's CDR3 is CASSLELAGDQETQYF. In nucleotides, the CDR3 is TGTGCCAGCAGCTTGGAGCTAGCGGGGGATCAAGAGACCCAGTACTTC.

This clone was counted between two and nine times. The chain has TRBV6-1 and TRBJ2-2; 8 nucleotides align to TRBD1. CDR1 and CDR2 from the germline V gene are MNHNS and SASEGT. With 3 bases clipped from V and 5 bases from J, the junction kept 8 bases outside the gene matches. The CDR3 loop spans 16 amino acids. The CDR3 spells CASSEGGRGLTGELFF. Written as DNA, the CDR3 is TGTGCCAGCAGTGAGGGGGGCAGGGGGCTTACCGGGGAGCTGTTTTTT.

The V gene is TRBV3-1 (or the pseudogene TRBV3-2), the J gene TRBJ2-3; 8 positions match TRBD1. CDR3 length equals 16 residues. Germline V gives CDR1 LGHDT, CDR2 YNNKEL (reference sequence). Unmatched junction bases numbered 11, after V lost 3 bases and J lost 6 bases. CDR3 sequence reads: CASSQGTGRWKDTQYF. CDR3 bases: TGTGCCAGCAGCCAGGGGACAGGTCGCTGGAAGGATACGCAGTATTTT.

The chain combines TRBV11-2 with TRBJ1-1; TRBD1 is a possible D gene (5 bases). CDR3 length: 13 amino acids. Germline CDR1 SGHAT, CDR2 FQNNGV. The ends were cut back, 4 bases at V and 3 bases at J, with 9 bases in the middle. CDR3 protein: CASSWRGDTEAFF. As DNA, the CDR3 is TGTGCCAGCAGCTGGCGGGGGGACACTGAAGCTTTCTTT.

V is TRBV6-4 and J is TRBJ1-2; TRBD1 matches at 8 bases. Germline V lookup: CDR1 MRHNA, CDR2 SNTAGT. The CDR3 has 14 residues. Trimming at V came to 5 bases and at J to 7 bases, leaving 9 bases not matched to a gene. The CDR3 nucleotides are TGTGCCAGCAGTCTAACCCAGGGGGCAGGTGGCTACACCTTC. Residues: CASSLTQGAGGYTF.

J is TRBJ2-1 and V is TRBV4-1, with D possibly being TRBD2 (6 bases). CDR3 size: 16 residues. V was trimmed by 3 bases and J by 8 bases, leaving 20 bases between them. The germline V gene has CDR1 MGHRA and CDR2 YSYEKL. Here the CDR3 DNA reads TGCGCCAGCAGCCAGAACCGGGACTTGGAGTTGGATGAGCAGTTCTTC. It codes for CASSQNRDLELDEQFF.

This chain connects TRBV5-1 to TRBJ2-7, with 7 positions matching TRBD2. The V and J ends lost 3 bases and 1 base, in that order; junction bases with no gene match: 7. CDR1 SGHRS and CDR2 YFSETQ come from the germline V gene. This CDR3 is built from 15 residues. The CDR3 DNA reads TGCGCCAGCAGCTCTTTTCCAGCGGGATCCTACGAGCAGTACTTC. It yields the protein CASSSFPAGSYEQYF.

V and J are TRBV5-4 and TRBJ1-1, with a weak D call TRBD1 (6 bases). CDR1 SGHNT and CDR2 YYREEE come from the germline V gene (reference sequence). The ends were cut back, 4 bases at V and 8 bases at J, with 18 bases in the middle. This CDR3 has 14 amino acids. CDR3: CASSPPGPQGEAFF. DNA for the CDR3: TGTGCCAGCAGCCCTCCCGGGCCCCAGGGGGAAGCTTTCTTT.

The V gene is TRBV30, the J gene TRBJ2-2; D may be TRBD1 (6 bases). Germline-derived CDR1 and CDR2 are GTSNPN and SVGIG (reference sequence). This CDR3 has 15 amino acids. Trimming removed 3 bases from V and 8 bases from J, with 19 bases in between. The CDR3 is CAWRSGQLFTGELFF. The CDR3 DNA follows: TGTGCCTGGAGATCGGGACAACTCTTCACGGGGGAGCTGTTTTTT.

The rearrangement links TRBV14 to TRBJ2-1; 7 bases line up with TRBD1. The CDR3 length is 14 residues. Germline CDR1 and CDR2: SGHDN and FVKESK. The junction had 5 bases not matched to a gene; V was cut back by 5 bases and J by 4 bases. CDR3 region: CASSEGQEYNEQFF. For the CDR3, the DNA is TGTGCCAGCAGCGAAGGACAGGAATACAATGAGCAGTTCTTC.

The chain links TRBV9 to TRBJ2-3, with unresolved D. The length of the CDR3 is 14 residues. The V and J ends lost 4 bases and 1 base respectively, with 10 bases between them. Germline V gene lookup returns CDR1 SGDLS and CDR2 YYNGEE. The CDR3 nucleotides read TGTGCCAGCAGCACGCCGACTGGCACAGATACGCAGTATTTT. It codes for CASSTPTGTDTQYF.